A selection of T cell receptor beta chains follows, all from one sample in a study of cytomegalovirus exposure and HLA in healthy donors. Assay used: immunoSEQ multiplex PCR; TCRdb lists only in-frame clones, some missing. Among approximately 110,000 clones, 65% to 85% were seen once, and the ten largest hold around 6%. The sequenced material came from PBMCs. The receptor set was obtained from a male donor in good health and CMV-seronegative. Each CDR3 is given with its conserved first and last residue. D genes are given only for firm matches. Only some rows state a clone size, as once, few, many or a class for expanded clones.

TRBV9	TRBD2	TRBJ2-1	-	TGTGCCAGCACCCCGACTAGCGGGAGGGCCGTCGATGAGCAGTTCTTC	CASTPTSGRAVDEQFF
TRBV11-3	TRBD1	TRBJ2-7	few	TGTGCCAGCAGCTTAGTGGGACAGGGAATTGACGAGCAGTACTTC	CASSLVGQGIDEQYF
TRBV28	-	TRBJ2-1	-	TGTGCCAGCAGTTCGGACTCTACAGGGAATGAGCAGTTCTTC	CASSSDSTGNEQFF
TRBV2	-	TRBJ1-5	-	TGTGCCAGCAATAGCGCCCAGAAAAATCAGCCCCAGCATTTT	CASNSAQKNQPQHF
TRBV2	TRBD1	TRBJ2-7	-	TGTGCCAGCAGCGCCGGGACAGGGCTTCCCGAGCAGTACTTC	CASSAGTGLPEQYF
TRBV5-1	TRBD1	TRBJ2-5	-	TGCGCCAGCAGCCCGGGACAGGGGGAGGCCCAGTACTTC	CASSPGQGEAQYF
TRBV5-4	-	TRBJ2-4	-	TGTGCCAGCAGCTTGACGGGGGTTGCAAACATTCAGTACTTC	CASSLTGVANIQYF
TRBV6-6	-	TRBJ1-2	-	TGTGCCAGCAGTTCCCAGTCCTATGGCTACACCTTC	CASSSQSYGYTF
TRBV7-2	TRBD1	TRBJ2-3	-	TGTGCCAGCAGCTTGACAGGGGCCCCCTCCGATACGCAGTATTTT	CASSLTGAPSDTQYF
TRBV18	-	TRBJ1-3	few	TGTGCCAGCTCACCAGGCAGCGCGATAACCTCTGGAAACACCATATATTTT	CASSPGSAITSGNTIYF
TRBV5-4	TRBD2	TRBJ2-7	-	TGTGCCAGCAGCTTGGGAGCGGGAGGGTACAACGAGCAGTACTTC	CASSLGAGGYNEQYF